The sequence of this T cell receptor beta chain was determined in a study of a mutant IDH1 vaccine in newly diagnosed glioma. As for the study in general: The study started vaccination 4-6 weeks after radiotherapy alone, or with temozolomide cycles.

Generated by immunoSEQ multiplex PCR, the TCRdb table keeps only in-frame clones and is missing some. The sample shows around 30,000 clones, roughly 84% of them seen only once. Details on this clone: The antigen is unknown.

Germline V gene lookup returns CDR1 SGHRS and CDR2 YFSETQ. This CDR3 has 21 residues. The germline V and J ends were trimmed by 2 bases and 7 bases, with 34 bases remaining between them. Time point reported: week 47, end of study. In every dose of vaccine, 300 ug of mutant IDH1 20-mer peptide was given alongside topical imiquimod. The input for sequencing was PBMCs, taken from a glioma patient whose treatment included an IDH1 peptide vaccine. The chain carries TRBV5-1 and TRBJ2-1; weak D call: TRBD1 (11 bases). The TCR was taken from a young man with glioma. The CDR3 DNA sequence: TGCGCCAGCAGCTTAGCGGGACAGGGGGTCCGGACTAGCGGCTTAAGGAATGAGCAGTTCTTC. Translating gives CASSLAGQGVRTSGLRNEQFF.